These T cell receptor beta chains were read from a single sample in a study of T-cell memory formation after mild COVID-19. MiXCR was run by TCRdb on the 5' RACE reads, yielding one entry per CDR3 protein. Found here are 210,000 or so distinct CDR3 sequences, about 10% of them singletons; the top ten hold under 3.5%. The sample comprised PBMCs or a T cell subset sorted from them (not recorded which). These receptors came from a man aged 18 to 30 who had mild COVID-19 (a few samples of this study predate the infection). Cell type and time point are not known. CDR3s include the opening cysteine and the closing phenylalanine or tryptophan. Each record gives: J gene, D gene, clone size, V gene, CDR3 protein, CDR3 DNA. The D gene is left open where the match is weak. Expanded clones get a size class; other rows say once, few or many, or leave the size out.

>TRBJ1-2|TRBD1|.|TRBV4-1
CASSQEGAGGSYGYTF
TGCGCCAGCAGCCAAGAAGGGGCAGGGGGCAGCTATGGCTACACCTTC
>TRBJ1-5|.|.|TRBV15
CATSSPGGNQPQHF
TGTGCCACCAGCAGCCCGGGTGGCAATCAGCCCCAGCATTTT
>TRBJ2-5|.|few|TRBV5-4
CASTLGEALETQYF
TGTGCCAGCACCCTAGGAGAGGCGTTGGAGACCCAGTACTTC
>TRBJ1-5|.|.|TRBV6-1
CASSELGKDQPQHF
TGTGCCAGCAGTGAATTGGGAAAGGATCAGCCCCAGCATTTT
>TRBJ2-2|.|.|TRBV9
CASSVDPGAGELFF
TGTGCCAGCAGCGTAGACCCGGGAGCCGGGGAGCTGTTTTTT
>TRBJ1-2|TRBD1|.|TRBV7-8
CASSLTFPGGVYGYTF
TGTGCCAGCAGCTTAACTTTTCCAGGGGGCGTCTATGGCTACACCTTC
>TRBJ2-3|.|.|TRBV7-3
CASSLTPGGGGRADTQYF
TGTGCCAGCAGCTTAACCCCCGGGGGAGGGGGCAGGGCAGATACGCAGTATTTT
>TRBJ1-2|TRBD1|.|TRBV6-1
CASILGAGGEGGYTF
TGTGCCAGCATTCTGGGGGCAGGGGGCGAGGGTGGCTACACCTTC
>TRBJ1-4|.|few|TRBV6-2/TRBV6-3
CASSYAGGQRREKLFF
TGTGCCAGCAGTTACGCCGGGGGGCAACGGCGGGAAAAACTGTTTTTT
>TRBJ1-3|.|few|TRBV2
CASRRTVRQASGNTIYF
TGTGCCAGCAGAAGGACGGTCCGACAGGCATCTGGAAACACCATATATTTT
>TRBJ2-3|TRBD2|.|TRBV7-2
CASSLAGLAGDTQYF
TGTGCCAGCAGCTTAGCGGGACTAGCGGGAGATACGCAGTATTTT
>TRBJ2-7|.|.|TRBV4-2
CASSPAYHGGYEQYF
TGTGCCAGCAGCCCCGCCTATCACGGGGGCTACGAGCAGTACTTC
>TRBJ1-2|.|few|TRBV20-1
CSIRRGGYGYTF
TGCAGTATACGTCGGGGAGGCTATGGCTACACCTTC
>TRBJ2-7|.|few|TRBV5-4
CASSSTRGRGYEQYF
TGTGCCAGCAGCTCGACTCGTGGTCGGGGCTACGAGCAGTACTTC
>TRBJ2-1|.|few|TRBV7-2
CASSLAAVNNEQFF
TGTGCCAGCAGCTTAGCGGCGGTAAACAATGAGCAGTTCTTC